Listed below are T cell receptor beta chains from one sample, sequenced in a study of blood T cell repertoires in COVID-19. Produced via immunoSEQ multiplex PCR; TCRdb's table is partial and in-frame only. The sample includes about 120,000 clones, about 78% seen only once; the top ten take 2.3%. Sequencing input: peripheral blood. These receptors were obtained from a man in his 70s with acute or convalescent COVID-19. Each CDR3 is given with its conserved first and last residue. D genes are given only for firm matches. Clone size is stated in some rows and not others, as once, few, many or a class when expanded.

CSVVLQSLEKLFF TGCAGCGTTGTATTACAGTCTTTGGAAAAACTGTTTTTT - TRBJ1-4 - TRBV29-1
CASSYGGAGNQPQHF TGTGCCAGCAGTTACGGGGGCGCGGGCAATCAGCCCCAGCATTTT - TRBJ1-5 - TRBV6-2/TRBV6-3
CASSARIQYSEQFF TGTGCCAGCAGCGCCCGTATCCAGTACAGTGAGCAGTTCTTC - TRBJ2-1 - TRBV7-8
CASRPPSGQETQYF TGTGCCAGCAGACCTCCTAGCGGCCAAGAGACCCAGTACTTC few TRBJ2-5 TRBD2 TRBV6-2/TRBV6-3
CAISETRSSDTQYF TGTGCCATCAGTGAGACTAGGAGTTCAGATACGCAGTATTTT - TRBJ2-3 - TRBV10-3
CASSPAGTRSNEQFF TGTGCCAGCAGCCCCGCCGGGACTAGGAGCAATGAGCAGTTCTTC - TRBJ2-1 TRBD2 TRBV7-3
CAISVRTGEGYTF TGTGCCATCAGCGTCCGGACAGGTGAGGGCTACACCTTC - TRBJ1-2 TRBD1 TRBV10-3
CASSYLGENTEAFF TGTGCCAGCAGTTACTTGGGAGAGAACACTGAAGCTTTCTTT - TRBJ1-1 - TRBV6-5
CASSLNSLAISGELFF TGTGCCAGCAGCTTAAACAGTTTAGCGATTTCGGGGGAGCTGTTTTTT - TRBJ2-2 - TRBV7-3
CASSLGTAGTSGYTF TGTGCCAGCAGTTTAGGGACAGCAGGAACTTCCGGCTACACCTTC - TRBJ1-2 TRBD1 TRBV27
CASSDPDRGGSGYTF TGTGCCAGCAGTGACCCGGACAGGGGAGGGAGTGGCTACACCTTC - TRBJ1-2 TRBD1 TRBV6-1
CASSPTGQGSYEQYF TGTGCCAGCAGTCCCACGGGACAGGGAAGCTACGAGCAGTACTTC - TRBJ2-7 TRBD1 TRBV6-5
CSAPFLEGYTF TGCAGTGCTCCTTTTCTGGAGGGCTACACCTTC - TRBJ1-2 - TRBV20-1